The next 9 T cell receptor beta chains were all read from a single sample in a study of tumor-infiltrating lymphocytes in primary liver carcinoma. The template, around 540 ng total RNA, yielded TCR beta cDNA made with a constant-region primer. Three nested multiplex PCR rounds, a slightly modified ARM-PCR, produced the libraries for TCR beta. The first two PCR rounds, approximately 11 cycles each, used TRBV1-TRBV30 forward primers and a C-beta reverse primer. A single record per CDR3 protein comes from TCRdb applying MiXCR to the multiplex PCR reads. Among around 88,000 distinct CDR3 sequences listed, 68% were seen once. Each 20-30 mg portion of unsorted bulk tissue served as the source for co-extraction of RNA and DNA. The sequencing input was tumor-adjacent normal liver tissue. These receptors all stem from a man aged 35 to 55 with primary liver carcinoma and hepatitis B virus infection.

This clonotype was observed many times. The rearrangement uses TRBV6-5 and TRBJ2-3; possible D gene TRBD2, 6 bases. Trimming took off 2 bases at V and 0 bases at J, with 12 bases between the two ends. The CDR3 is 16 residues long. CDR1 is MNHEY and CDR2 is SVGAGI in the germline V gene. This chain's CDR3 is CASSYGTHTSTDTQYF. For the CDR3, the DNA is TGTGCCAGCAGTTACGGGACTCACACTAGCACAGATACGCAGTATTTT.

Relative to its sample, this clonotype is medium-sized. The rearrangement uses TRBV11-2 and TRBJ2-1; no firm D call. Germline CDR1 SGHAT, CDR2 FQNNGV. This CDR3 spans 14 amino acids. V was trimmed by 1 base and J by 2 bases, leaving 6 bases between them. The chain's CDR3 is CASSLGVPYNEQFF. The CDR3 nucleotides are TGTGCCAGCAGCTTAGGAGTTCCCTACAATGAGCAGTTCTTC.

V is TRBV11-2 and J is TRBJ2-5; a possible D gene is TRBD2 (6 bases). There are 14 residues in the CDR3. Looked up from germline, CDR1 is SGHAT and CDR2 is FQNNGV. With 7 bases removed from V and 0 bases from J, the gap between germline ends came to 12 bases. CDR3 DNA sequence: TGTGCCAGCAACCGGGACTGCCACCAAGAGACCCAGTACTTC. Protein: CASNRDCHQETQYF.

Details on this clonotype: A junction end diverges from the germline sequence, so it may reflect a read error. This chain uses TRBV7-2 with TRBJ2-3; D might be TRBD2 (5 bases). The germline V gene encodes CDR1 SGHTA and CDR2 FQGNSA. The CDR3 loop spans 13 amino acids. CDR3 in amino acids: CANSPRVTDTQYF. The CDR3 region has the DNA TGTGCCAACAGCCCGAGGGTAACAGATACGCAGTATTTT.

The chain has TRBV11-2 and TRBJ2-3; perhaps TRBD2 as D (5 bases). This CDR3 has 16 residues. The germline V gene encodes CDR1 SGHAT and CDR2 FQNNGV. Trimming shortened V by 8 bases and J by 5 bases, and 23 bases separated the two germline ends. CDR3 protein: CASCSGTLEVGDTQYF. In nucleotides, the CDR3 is TGTGCCAGCTGCTCGGGAACTTTGGAGGTAGGAGATACGCAGTATTTT. Variable domain in full (rest from reference TRBV11-2 and TRBJ2-3): EAGVAQSPRYKIIEKRQSVAFWCNPISGHATLYWYQQILGQGPKLLIQFQNNGVVDDSQLPKDRFSAERLKGVDSTLKIQPAKLEDSAVYLCASCSGTLEVGDTQYFGPGTRLTVL.

As regards this clonotype: Since no conserved phenylalanine or tryptophan closes the CDR3, a read error is the likely cause. The CDR3 loop is CASSLTGEADTQYP. In DNA, the CDR3 is TGTGCCAGCAGCTTGACAGGAGAGGCGGATACGCAGTATCCT. The chain recombines TRBV11-2 with TRBJ2-3; possible D gene TRBD1, 6 bases. Germline loops: CDR1 SGHAT, CDR2 FQNNGV. The CDR3 length is 14 residues. V was cut by 3 bases and J by 6 bases, with 13 bases left in between.

Notes on this clonotype: The junction and the germline gene differ at one end; a read error may be behind it. The J gene is TRBJ2-1, the V gene TRBV6-2 or TRBV6-3, with 10 nucleotides matching TRBD2. The CDR3 runs 18 residues. From germline, CDR1 is MNHEY and CDR2 SVGEGT. CDR3 DNA sequence: TGTGCCAGCAGTTCCGCTTACTCGGGGACTAGCGTATACAATGGGCAGTTCTTC. Translation: CASSSAYSGTSVYNGQFF.

A remark on this clonotype: Because it lacks the conserved phenylalanine or tryptophan at the end, this CDR3 is likely a read error. It is unclear where the CDR3 begins or ends on the DNA, so no DNA is shown, and the CDR3 is as TCRdb lists it. The chain uses TRBV11-2 and TRBJ2-1. Germline CDR1 reads SGHAT; CDR2 reads FQNNGV. The CDR3 adds up to 11 amino acids, both ends counted. CDR3: CASSLADEQFY.

The gene calls are TRBV11-2 and TRBJ2-7, with D perhaps matching TRBD1 or TRBD2 (5 bases each). The V gene's germline CDR1 is SGHAT and CDR2 FQNNGV. The V end lost 5 bases, the J end lost 6 bases, and 20 bases lay between the germline ends. The CDR3 contains 15 residues. The CDR3 region is CASSPGPGMTFEQYF. CDR3 nucleotide sequence: TGTGCCAGCAGCCCAGGGCCGGGGATGACCTTCGAGCAGTACTTC.